The entry below gives a single T cell receptor beta chain sequence along with its context. Sequenced by immunoSEQ multiplex PCR; TCRdb stores in-frame clones only, minus some. The data contain about 76,000 clones, just over 90% of them seen just once; the ten biggest clones take up approximately 2.5%. These data belong to a study of T cell changes during pregnancy in multiple sclerosis. In germline, CDR1 is SQVTM, CDR2 ANQGSEA. V lost 4 bases to trimming and J lost 7 bases; unmatched junction nucleotides: 5. This CDR3 has 13 residues. The chain has TRBV29-1 and TRBJ2-4, with TRBD1 matching 9 bases. This receptor was identified in a female donor with multiple sclerosis, enrolled in a pregnancy study. Here the sequenced sample was peripheral blood, taken in the second trimester of pregnancy. As DNA, the CDR3 is TGCAGCGTTGTGGGACAGGGCAAGAACATTCAGTACTTC. Encoded protein: CSVVGQGKNIQYF.